Sequencing of this TCR beta chain was carried out in a study of shared clonotypes between healthy human individuals. Overall study findings and caveats: A handful of donors showed sharing of approximately 5% of naive CD4 clonotypes. Generally, naive subsets (rather than memory subsets) showed larger estimated richness.

Deletions cut 5 bases from V and 10 bases from J, with 12 bases between. Germline-derived CDR1 and CDR2 are SQVTM and ANQGSEA. CDR3 length: 11 amino acids. The table came from immunoSEQ multiplex PCR; TCRdb's copy has only in-frame clones and leaves some out. This table holds a few million clones, just over 90% found once. Splitting the CD4+ cells yielded a CD45RA+ naive subset and a CD45RA-negative memory subset. Turning to this clone: Its target is unknown.

This chain connects TRBV29-1 to TRBJ2-1; D call uncertain. The sample comprised naive CD4+ T cells sorted from blood. Subset: CD45RA+ positively selected. This receptor was identified in a man aged 18 to 35 in good health. DNA of the CDR3: TGCAGCGTTCAAAGGTGGGGAGAGCAGTTCTTC. Protein sequence: CSVQRWGEQFF.